This is a list of T cell receptor beta chains from one sample in a study of blood T cell repertoires in COVID-19. Assay used: immunoSEQ multiplex PCR; TCRdb lists only in-frame clones, some missing. The top ten hold over 2% of the sample, which has 250,000 to 300,000 clones, roughly 93% seen once. Specimen: PBMCs or T cells enriched from blood (not recorded which). These TCRs come from a woman aged 40 to 49 with acute COVID-19. Both conserved end residues are part of each CDR3. Each record gives: CDR3 length, V gene, J gene, D gene, clone size, CDR3 DNA, CDR3 protein. The D gene is left open where the match is weak. Clone size is given for some rows only: seen once, a few or many times, or a class if the clone is expanded.

12	TRBV5-1	TRBJ1-1	NA	NA	TGCGCCAGCAGCTTGGAACAGGGTCGGGCTTTCTTT	CASSLEQGRAFF
19	TRBV27	TRBJ2-2	TRBD2	NA	TGTGCCAGCACCCTCCGATCTTTGGCAGCGGGAGGGCCTCACGGGGAGCTGTTTTTT	CASTLRSLAAGGPHGELFF
13	TRBV24-1	TRBJ1-5	NA	NA	TGTGCCACCAGTGGTGGGGGGTATCAGCCCCAGCATTTT	CATSGGGYQPQHF
15	TRBV19	TRBJ1-2	TRBD1	NA	TGTGCCAGTAGTCCTATGTGGGACAGGACGTATGGCTACACCTTC	CASSPMWDRTYGYTF
16	TRBV6-1	TRBJ2-3	NA	once	TGTGCCAGCAGTGAAATCGCCCCCGGGGGTGCAGATACGCAGTATTTT	CASSEIAPGGADTQYF
14	TRBV30	TRBJ2-1	NA	NA	TGTGCCTGGAGTGTAGGGAGCCCGTACAATGAGCAGTTCTTC	CAWSVGSPYNEQFF
15	TRBV5-1	TRBJ1-3	TRBD1	NA	TGCGCCAGCAGCCGGGGGACAGGGGAAAGAAACACCATATATTTT	CASSRGTGERNTIYF
13	TRBV12-3/TRBV12-4	TRBJ1-4	NA	NA	TGTGCCAGCAGTGCCCGTATCGGTGAAAAACTGTTTTTT	CASSARIGEKLFF
14	TRBV7-8	TRBJ1-2	NA	NA	TGTGCCAGCAGCTTAATGGCAGGGCCCTATGGCTACACCTTC	CASSLMAGPYGYTF
13	TRBV5-1	TRBJ2-3	NA	NA	TGCGCCGCCTCCGAGCCTAGCACAGATACGCAGTATTTT	CAASEPSTDTQYF
14	TRBV7-6	TRBJ2-7	NA	NA	TGTGCCAGCAGCTTAGCGATAGGGGCAGGGGAGCAGTACTTC	CASSLAIGAGEQYF
15	TRBV28	TRBJ2-5	NA	NA	TGTGCCAGCAGACTCCCGCTCGGGGATCAAGAGACCCAGTACTTC	CASRLPLGDQETQYF
16	TRBV5-6	TRBJ1-1	TRBD1	NA	TGTGCCAGCAGCCAAGGGACAGGGGGCGCAAACACTGAAGCTTTCTTT	CASSQGTGGANTEAFF
15	TRBV5-1	TRBJ1-3	NA	NA	TGCGCCAGCAGAATATCAGGGGCTATTGGAAACACCATATATTTT	CASRISGAIGNTIYF
16	TRBV19	TRBJ1-3	TRBD1	NA	TGTGCCAGTAGTACCCGGACAGGGGAAGCCGGAAACACCATATATTTT	CASSTRTGEAGNTIYF
17	TRBV9	TRBJ1-3	TRBD1	NA	TGTGCCAGCAGCGTAGAAAGTCAAGGGACAGGAGGAAACACCATATATTTT	CASSVESQGTGGNTIYF
16	TRBV19	TRBJ2-2	NA	once	TGTGCCAGTAGTAGTAGTTCTTCACTTCAAACCGGGGAGCTGTTTTTT	CASSSSSSLQTGELFF
13	TRBV2	TRBJ2-7	NA	NA	TGTGCCAGCAATCAGGGGCGGCGGGACGAGCAGTACTTC	CASNQGRRDEQYF
18	TRBV5-5	TRBJ1-3	TRBD1	once	TGTGCCAGCAGCACCCGGGACAGGGGGCAATCCTCTGGAAACACCATATATTTT	CASSTRDRGQSSGNTIYF
17	TRBV15	TRBJ2-3	TRBD2	NA	TGTGCCACCAGCAGAGAAAGTAGCGGGAGGGCCGGAGATACGCAGTATTTT	CATSRESSGRAGDTQYF
13	TRBV19	TRBJ1-1	NA	NA	TGTGCCAGTACGGCGGCGGTCAGGGTTGAAGCTTTCTTT	CASTAAVRVEAFF
14	TRBV5-5	TRBJ2-5	NA	once	TGTGCCAGCAGCTTCCAACAGGGCTTCGGGACCCAGTACTTC	CASSFQQGFGTQYF
16	TRBV7-9	TRBJ2-3	TRBD2	NA	TGTGCCAGCAGCTTAGGCGCGGGGGATCTCACAGATACGCAGTATTTT	CASSLGAGDLTDTQYF
15	TRBV10-3	TRBJ1-3	TRBD1	NA	TGTGCCATCAGTGCCCCGGACAGGGTAGGAAACACCATATATTTT	CAISAPDRVGNTIYF
15	TRBV10-2	TRBJ1-4	TRBD1	NA	TGCGCCAGCAGTGACCGACAGGGTGCGGAAGAAAAACTGTTTTTT	CASSDRQGAEEKLFF
16	TRBV6-2/TRBV6-3	TRBJ2-3	NA	NA	TGTGCCAGCAGTTACAGGACTACTCGACGCACAGATACGCAGTATTTT	CASSYRTTRRTDTQYF
17	TRBV7-2	TRBJ2-1	TRBD2	NA	TGTGCCAGCAGCTTACAATTTCGGACTAGCGGGGGGGATGAGCAGTTCTTC	CASSLQFRTSGGDEQFF
16	TRBV11-3	TRBJ2-1	TRBD2	NA	TGTGCCAGCAGCTTAGATCCGAGCGGGGGCCCGTATGAGCAGTTCTTC	CASSLDPSGGPYEQFF
15	TRBV7-9	TRBJ1-1	TRBD1	NA	TGTGCCAGCAGCCCCCCGGACAGGAGGAACACTGAAGCTTTCTTT	CASSPPDRRNTEAFF
17	TRBV30	TRBJ2-6	NA	once	TGTGCCTGGTCCACCCGCGCGACACGCTCTGGGGCCAACGTCCTGACTTTC	CAWSTRATRSGANVLTF
15	TRBV11-1	TRBJ2-7	TRBD2	NA	TGTGCCAGCAGCTTAGATTTACTAGCGGGAAACGAGCAGTACTTC	CASSLDLLAGNEQYF
17	TRBV3-1/TRBV3-2	TRBJ2-3	TRBD2	once	TGTGCCAGCAGCCAAGATGGGCGGGGGGGCCCCACAGATACGCAGTATTTT	CASSQDGRGGPTDTQYF
16	TRBV3-1/TRBV3-2	TRBJ2-5	TRBD2	NA	TGTGCCAGCAGCCAAGATGGCGGGAGGGCGAAAGAGACCCAGTACTTC	CASSQDGGRAKETQYF
15	TRBV10-3	TRBJ2-3	TRBD2	NA	TGTGCCATCAGACCCGGTTTAGCGGGTACAGATACGCAGTATTTT	CAIRPGLAGTDTQYF
15	TRBV6-2/TRBV6-3	TRBJ1-1	NA	NA	TGTGCCAGCAGTTATAATTTCGGGGAAGACACTGAAGCTTTCTTT	CASSYNFGEDTEAFF
17	TRBV3-1/TRBV3-2	TRBJ1-4	NA	few	TGTGCCAGCAGCCAAATACGAAGGGGGACAACTAATGAAAAACTGTTTTTT	CASSQIRRGTTNEKLFF
16	TRBV25-1	TRBJ2-5	TRBD2	NA	TGTGCCAGCAGTGATGGCCGACTAGCGGGAGCAGAGACCCAGTACTTC	CASSDGRLAGAETQYF
18	TRBV9	TRBJ2-6	NA	NA	TGTGCCAGCAGCGTAGCTTTTCGTAAAGGAGCTGGGGCCAACGTCCTGACTTTC	CASSVAFRKGAGANVLTF
16	TRBV5-1	TRBJ2-1	TRBD2	NA	TGCGCCAGCAGCTTGGGACTAGCGGGAGGGGAGAATGAGCAGTTCTTC	CASSLGLAGGENEQFF
14	TRBV24-1	TRBJ1-1	NA	NA	TGTGCCACCAGTGAAACGACAAGGCCGGCTGAAGCTTTCTTT	CATSETTRPAEAFF
17	TRBV7-6	TRBJ2-1	NA	NA	TGTGCCAGCAGCAGACTTGGTTGGGCGGGAACCTACAATGAGCAGTTCTTC	CASSRLGWAGTYNEQFF
15	TRBV7-9	TRBJ2-1	TRBD2	NA	TGTGCCAGCAGCTCATCCGGGACTAGCGGGGGTACTCAGTTCTTC	CASSSSGTSGGTQFF
16	TRBV3-1/TRBV3-2	TRBJ2-5	TRBD1	NA	TGTGCCAGCAGCCAAAGGGGAGGGACAGGGGCAGAGACCCAGTACTTC	CASSQRGGTGAETQYF
15	TRBV28	TRBJ2-5	NA	NA	TGTGCCAGCAGTTTAGTTGGGGGGGCCGGAGAGACCCAGTACTTC	CASSLVGGAGETQYF
13	TRBV9	TRBJ1-1	NA	NA	TGTGCCAGCAGCGGAGCCCGGAACACTGAAGCTTTCTTT	CASSGARNTEAFF
16	TRBV11-3	TRBJ1-4	TRBD1	NA	TGTGCCAGCAGCTCCATCGATTGGACAGGAAGGGAAAAACTGTTTTTT	CASSSIDWTGREKLFF
12	TRBV30	TRBJ2-1	NA	NA	TGTGCCTGGAGAGCGGAAAACAATGAGCAGTTCTTC	CAWRAENNEQFF
16	TRBV7-3	TRBJ2-1	NA	NA	TGTGCCAGCAGCTTCGATCGAGATAGCTCCTACAATGAGCAGTTCTTC	CASSFDRDSSYNEQFF
14	TRBV7-2	TRBJ2-3	NA	NA	TGTGCCAGCAGCTTGGGGACTAGCACAGATACGCAGTATTTT	CASSLGTSTDTQYF
15	TRBV2	TRBJ1-1	NA	NA	TGTGCCAGCAGGGGGGGAGGTTCGATTAACACTGAAGCTTTCTTT	CASRGGGSINTEAFF
12	TRBV3-1/TRBV3-2	TRBJ1-2	NA	few	TGTGCCAGCAGCCAGGGCAGGGGTGGCTACACCTTC	CASSQGRGGYTF
17	TRBV7-2	TRBJ2-3	TRBD2	NA	TGTGCCAGCAGCCCCCCGTTGGGTAGCGGGAGCACAGATACGCAGTATTTT	CASSPPLGSGSTDTQYF
15	TRBV27	TRBJ2-7	TRBD2	NA	TGTGCCAGCAGTTCCCTCTCCCTCGGGGGGTACGAGCAGTACTTC	CASSSLSLGGYEQYF
13	TRBV2	TRBJ1-4	NA	NA	TGTGCCAGCAGTGAGCTCTATAATGAAAAACTGTTTTTT	CASSELYNEKLFF
13	TRBV24-1	TRBJ2-7	NA	NA	TGTGCCACCAGCCCCCGGAGCTCCTACGAGCAGTACTTC	CATSPRSSYEQYF